This T cell receptor beta chain was found in a study of identical twins. Whole-study findings and limits: Beta clonotypes that were abundant in cord blood contained fewer insertions, a pattern absent from memory repertoires. Alpha sequences out of frame and shared by twins had excess low generation probability.

MiXCR, applied by TCRdb to the 5' RACE reads, yields one record per CDR3 protein. In the table there are nearly 650,000 distinct CDR3 sequences, 7.1% of which are singletons. As to this clonotype: No antigen is known for it. A read error may account for a junction end that differs from germline.

The CDR3 has 16 amino acids. CDR1 DFQATT and CDR2 SNEGSKA come from the germline V gene (reference sequence). The sample also formed part of further work on yellow fever vaccine responses in identical twins.

This sequence joins TRBV20-1 and TRBJ2-1; 9 nucleotides match TRBD1. The receptor was derived from a woman under 30 in good health. Sequencing was performed on PBMCs. The CDR3 DNA is TGCTGTGCCAGTGGGGGGACAGGGTTCAGCTACAATGAGCAGTTCTTC. This sequence encodes CCASGGTGFSYNEQFF.